This T cell receptor beta chain stems from a study of cytomegalovirus exposure and HLA in healthy donors. Study-level findings and limits: A few CMV-associated chains were confirmed in vitro to be specific for CMV antigens.

CDR1 and CDR2 from the germline V gene are SNHLY and FYNNEI. Trimming removed 6 bases from V and 3 bases from J; junction bases left unmatched: 8. The CDR3 contains 14 residues. The sample holds a few counts of this clone. Its specificity is not known. Data came from immunoSEQ multiplex PCR; TCRdb stores just in-frame clones and leaves some out. This sample carries some 86,000 clones, over 85% of them seen once, and the ten largest clones take about 3.9%. The chain carries TRBV2 and TRBJ2-7; 7 bases are a match to TRBD1. The sample taken for sequencing was PBMCs. This receptor was identified in a woman aged 30 to 39 in good health and CMV-seronegative. The CDR3 here is CASSKQGTSYEQYF. DNA of the CDR3: TGTGCCAGCAGCAAACAGGGGACGAGCTACGAGCAGTACTTC.